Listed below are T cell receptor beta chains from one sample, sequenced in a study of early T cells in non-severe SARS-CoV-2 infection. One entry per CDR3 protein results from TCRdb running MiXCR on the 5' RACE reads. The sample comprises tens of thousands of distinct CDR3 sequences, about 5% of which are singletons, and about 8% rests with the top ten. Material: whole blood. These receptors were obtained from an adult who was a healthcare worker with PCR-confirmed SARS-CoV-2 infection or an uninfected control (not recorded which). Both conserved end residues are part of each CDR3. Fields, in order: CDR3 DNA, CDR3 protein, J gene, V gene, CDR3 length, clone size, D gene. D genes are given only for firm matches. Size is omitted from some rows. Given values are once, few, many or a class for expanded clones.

cdr3_nt: TGCGCCAGCAGCTTGGGACCTACCTACGAGCAGTACTTC
cdr3_aa: CASSLGPTYEQYF
j_call: TRBJ2-7
v_call: TRBV5-1
cdr3_length: 13
clone_size: few
d_call: -

cdr3_nt: TGTGCCAGCAGTTTTGGGACAGGGACCCTGAACACTGAAGCTTTCTTT
cdr3_aa: CASSFGTGTLNTEAFF
j_call: TRBJ1-1
v_call: TRBV27
cdr3_length: 16
clone_size: many
d_call: TRBD1

cdr3_nt: TGCGCCAGCAGCTTGGTCCCGCCGGGACAGGTTTCCTACGAGCAGTACTTC
cdr3_aa: CASSLVPPGQVSYEQYF
j_call: TRBJ2-7
v_call: TRBV5-1
cdr3_length: 17
clone_size: -
d_call: TRBD1

cdr3_nt: TGTGCCAGCAGCCCAACCATCGCAACGACGGTGAACACTGAAGCTTTCTTT
cdr3_aa: CASSPTIATTVNTEAFF
j_call: TRBJ1-1
v_call: TRBV27
cdr3_length: 17
clone_size: many
d_call: -

cdr3_nt: TGTGCCTGGAGTGCTCCGGGACAGGGTCCCAATCAGCCCCAGCATTTT
cdr3_aa: CAWSAPGQGPNQPQHF
j_call: TRBJ1-5
v_call: TRBV30
cdr3_length: 16
clone_size: few
d_call: TRBD1

cdr3_nt: TGTGCCATCTGGACTAGCCGCACAGATACGCAGTATTTT
cdr3_aa: CAIWTSRTDTQYF
j_call: TRBJ2-3
v_call: TRBV10-3
cdr3_length: 13
clone_size: many
d_call: TRBD2

cdr3_nt: TGTGCCAGCAGCCCCCTGACAGGGAGAGGCACCGGGGAGCTGTTTTTT
cdr3_aa: CASSPLTGRGTGELFF
j_call: TRBJ2-2
v_call: TRBV7-6
cdr3_length: 16
clone_size: many
d_call: TRBD1

cdr3_nt: TGTGCCAGCAGCCAACAGCGGTTAGCGGGAATCGATGAGCAGTTCTTC
cdr3_aa: CASSQQRLAGIDEQFF
j_call: TRBJ2-1
v_call: TRBV11-2
cdr3_length: 16
clone_size: many
d_call: TRBD2

cdr3_nt: TGTGCCATCAGCGGACCGGGAGGAGTAGAGACCCAGTACTTC
cdr3_aa: CAISGPGGVETQYF
j_call: TRBJ2-5
v_call: TRBV10-3
cdr3_length: 14
clone_size: many
d_call: TRBD2

cdr3_nt: TGTGCCAGCAGTTTACCCACTAGCGGGAGGTATTTT
cdr3_aa: CASSLPTSGRYF
j_call: TRBJ2-3
v_call: TRBV28
cdr3_length: 12
clone_size: many
d_call: TRBD2

cdr3_nt: TGTGCCAGCAGCTCGGACAGGGGTAAGCAGCCCCAGCATTTT
cdr3_aa: CASSSDRGKQPQHF
j_call: TRBJ1-5
v_call: TRBV7-2
cdr3_length: 14
clone_size: many
d_call: TRBD1